This T cell receptor beta chain was profiled in a study of beta chain features in type 1 diabetes. The germline V gene has CDR1 MRHNA and CDR2 SNTAGT. This CDR3 spans 13 amino acids. V gave up 5 bases and J gave up 4 bases, with 9 bases separating them. This clone has at least ten counts. Since all of the isolated RNA was reverse transcribed, expressed TCRB transcripts were what got sequenced. Sequencing was performed with immunoSEQ multiplex PCR; in TCRdb, only in-frame clones are kept and a portion is missing. The sample gives 140,000 to 150,000 clones, about 10% of which show up once; less than 1.5% is in the top ten.

The sequenced sample was naive CD4+ T cells from blood. This clonotype was obtained from a man between 18 and 35 years old in good health. The gene calls are TRBV6-4 and TRBJ2-1; D possibly corresponds to TRBD2 (5 bases). CDR3 sequence: CASSTAVYNEQFF. The CDR3 region has the DNA TGTGCCAGCAGTACAGCGGTGTACAATGAGCAGTTCTTC.